This entry describes one T cell receptor (beta chain). What it recognizes is unknown. One base separates it from a far larger clone, so it is likely a read error. The method was immunoSEQ multiplex PCR; TCRdb's version includes in-frame clones alone and lacks a portion of them. Altogether 1 million to 1.3 million clones are present, 78% being singletons, with the ten largest covering roughly 0.61%. The CDR3 length is 16 residues. Germline CDR1 is GTSNPN and CDR2 is SVGIG (reference sequence). The sample originates from a study of shared clonotypes between healthy human individuals. Across the whole study: Per-donor plates numbered three CD4 naive, three CD4 memory, two CD8 naive and one CD8 memory. Findings of the study overall: Only blood was sampled; tissue repertoires likely differ. Larger estimated richness was generally recorded for naive subsets relative to memory subsets.

The chain couples TRBV30 to TRBJ1-4, with no clear D. The sequence came from a man aged 18-30 years in good health. Some clones in this sample may be carry-over from other donors' samples. Sequencing used memory CD4+ T cells from PBMCs. Subset defined: CD45RA-negative fraction. The CDR3 sequence is CAWRALIGSRGEQLFF. The CDR3 region has the DNA TGTGCCTGGAGAGCCCTCATCGGGTCTCGGGGTGAACAACTGTTTTTT.